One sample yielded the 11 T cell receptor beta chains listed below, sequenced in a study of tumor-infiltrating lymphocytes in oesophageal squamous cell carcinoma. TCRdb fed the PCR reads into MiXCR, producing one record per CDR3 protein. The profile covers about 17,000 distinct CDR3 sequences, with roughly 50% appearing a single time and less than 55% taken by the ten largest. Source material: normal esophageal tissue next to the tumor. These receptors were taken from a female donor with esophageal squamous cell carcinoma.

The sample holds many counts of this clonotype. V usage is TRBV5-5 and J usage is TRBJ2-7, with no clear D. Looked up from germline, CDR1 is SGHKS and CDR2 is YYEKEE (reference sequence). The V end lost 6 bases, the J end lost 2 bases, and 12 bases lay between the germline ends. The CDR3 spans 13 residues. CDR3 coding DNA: TGTGCCAGCACTACTTCCACGACCTACGAGCAGTACTTC. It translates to CASTTSTTYEQYF.

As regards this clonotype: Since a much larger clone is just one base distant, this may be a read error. DNA of the CDR3: TGTGCCAGCAGCCAAGTACGAGCGACTAGCGGCTACGATGAGCAGTTCTTC. Translated: CASSQVRATSGYDEQFF. The chain has TRBV4-2 and TRBJ2-1; 9 positions agree with TRBD2. This CDR3 has 17 residues. Germline lookup yields CDR1 LGHNA and CDR2 YNFKEQ.

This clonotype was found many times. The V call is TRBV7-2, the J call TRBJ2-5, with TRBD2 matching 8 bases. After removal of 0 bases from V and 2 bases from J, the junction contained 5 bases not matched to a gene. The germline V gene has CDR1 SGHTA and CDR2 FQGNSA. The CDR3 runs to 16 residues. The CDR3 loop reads CASSLAWLAGQETQYF. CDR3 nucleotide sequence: TGTGCCAGCAGCTTAGCGTGGCTAGCGGGTCAAGAGACCCAGTACTTC.

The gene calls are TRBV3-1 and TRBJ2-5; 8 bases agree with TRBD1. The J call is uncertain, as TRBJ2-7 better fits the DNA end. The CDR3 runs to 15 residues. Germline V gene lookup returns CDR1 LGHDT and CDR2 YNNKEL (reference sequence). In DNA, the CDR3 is TGTGCCAGCAGCCCACGGGACAGGAGGCGGTACGAGCAGTACTTC. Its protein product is CASSPRDRRRYEQYF.

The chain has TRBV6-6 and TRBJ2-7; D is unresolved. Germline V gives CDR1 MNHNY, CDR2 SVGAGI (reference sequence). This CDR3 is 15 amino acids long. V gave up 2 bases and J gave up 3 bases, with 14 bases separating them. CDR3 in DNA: TGTGCCAGCAGTTACGTACATTCAGGAGACTACGAGCAGTACTTC. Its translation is CASSYVHSGDYEQYF.

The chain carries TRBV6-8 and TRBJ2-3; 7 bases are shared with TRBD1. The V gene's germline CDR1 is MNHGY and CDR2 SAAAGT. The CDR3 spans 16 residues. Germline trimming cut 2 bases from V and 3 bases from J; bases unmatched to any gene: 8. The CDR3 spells CASSYVSGGVTDTQYF. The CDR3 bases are TGTGCCAGCAGTTACGTGTCAGGGGGTGTTACAGATACGCAGTATTTT.

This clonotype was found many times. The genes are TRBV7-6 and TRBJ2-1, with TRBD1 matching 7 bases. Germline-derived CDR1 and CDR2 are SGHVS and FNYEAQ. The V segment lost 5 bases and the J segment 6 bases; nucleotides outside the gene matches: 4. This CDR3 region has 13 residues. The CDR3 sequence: CASSQGDLNEQFF. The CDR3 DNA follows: TGTGCCAGCAGCCAGGGGGACCTCAATGAGCAGTTCTTC. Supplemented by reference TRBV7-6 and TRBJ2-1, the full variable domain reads GAGVSQSPRYKVTKRGQDVALRCDPISGHVSLYWYRQALGQGPEFLTYFNYEAQQDKSGLPNDRFSAERPEGSISTLTIQRTEQRDSAMYRCASSQGDLNEQFFGPGTRLTVL.

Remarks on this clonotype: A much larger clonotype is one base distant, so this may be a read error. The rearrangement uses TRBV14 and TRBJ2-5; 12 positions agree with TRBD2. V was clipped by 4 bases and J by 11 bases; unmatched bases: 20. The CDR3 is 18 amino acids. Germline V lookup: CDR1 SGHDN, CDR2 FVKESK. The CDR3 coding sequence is TGTGCCAGCAGCCCACTAGCGGGGGGTCTCAGCTCCTACAATGAGCAGTACTTC. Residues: CASSPLAGGLSSYNEQYF.

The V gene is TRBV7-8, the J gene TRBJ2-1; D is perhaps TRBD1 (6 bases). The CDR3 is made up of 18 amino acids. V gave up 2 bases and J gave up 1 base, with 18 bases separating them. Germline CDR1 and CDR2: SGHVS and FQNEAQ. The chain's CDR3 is CASSLTTPGDGSYNEQFF. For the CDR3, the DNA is TGTGCCAGCAGCTTAACCACCCCAGGGGATGGGTCCTACAATGAGCAGTTCTTC.

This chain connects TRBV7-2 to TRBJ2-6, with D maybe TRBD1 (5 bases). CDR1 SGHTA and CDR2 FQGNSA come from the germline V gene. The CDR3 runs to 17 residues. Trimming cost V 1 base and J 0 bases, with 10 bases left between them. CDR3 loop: CASSLVGRASGANVLTF. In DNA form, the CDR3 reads TGTGCCAGCAGCTTAGTAGGCAGGGCCTCTGGGGCCAACGTCCTGACTTTC.

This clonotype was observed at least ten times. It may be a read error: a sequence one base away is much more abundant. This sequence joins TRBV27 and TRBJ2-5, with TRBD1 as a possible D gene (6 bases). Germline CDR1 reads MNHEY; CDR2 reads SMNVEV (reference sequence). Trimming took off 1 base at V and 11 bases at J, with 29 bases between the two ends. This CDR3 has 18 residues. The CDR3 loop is CASSLFYIGRGTYNEQYF. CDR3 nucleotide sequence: TGTGCCAGCAGTTTATTCTATATCGGTAGGGGGACCTACAATGAGCAGTACTTC.